This TCR beta chain is drawn from a study of long-term antiretroviral therapy in people with HIV. Whole-study results and caveats: Upon ART, diversity increased but remained lower than transplant donor controls.

Specimens held about 0.9-11 million cryopreserved PBMC prior to DNA extraction. The V gene end was trimmed by 7 bases and the J gene end by 3 bases; junction bases not matched to a gene: 6. The germline gives CDR1 MNHEY, CDR2 SMNVEV (reference sequence). This CDR3 contains 14 residues. This clone is a singleton in its sample. As yet, its antigen is unknown. At survey level, the immunoSEQ assay was run in its v3.0 version. Only in-frame clones appear in the TCRdb table, and some are missing; sequencing was by immunoSEQ multiplex PCR. The table lists more than 20,000 clones, approximately 90% of them singletons.

The sequencing here drew on unsorted PBMCs, taken 1.8 years before starting antiretroviral therapy. The receptor was derived from a young woman with HIV. This chain connects TRBV27 to TRBJ1-2; 9 bases line up with TRBD1. The DNA for the CDR3 is TGTGCCAGCACCTCGACAGGGGGTCACTATGGCTACACCTTC. Its translation is CASTSTGGHYGYTF.